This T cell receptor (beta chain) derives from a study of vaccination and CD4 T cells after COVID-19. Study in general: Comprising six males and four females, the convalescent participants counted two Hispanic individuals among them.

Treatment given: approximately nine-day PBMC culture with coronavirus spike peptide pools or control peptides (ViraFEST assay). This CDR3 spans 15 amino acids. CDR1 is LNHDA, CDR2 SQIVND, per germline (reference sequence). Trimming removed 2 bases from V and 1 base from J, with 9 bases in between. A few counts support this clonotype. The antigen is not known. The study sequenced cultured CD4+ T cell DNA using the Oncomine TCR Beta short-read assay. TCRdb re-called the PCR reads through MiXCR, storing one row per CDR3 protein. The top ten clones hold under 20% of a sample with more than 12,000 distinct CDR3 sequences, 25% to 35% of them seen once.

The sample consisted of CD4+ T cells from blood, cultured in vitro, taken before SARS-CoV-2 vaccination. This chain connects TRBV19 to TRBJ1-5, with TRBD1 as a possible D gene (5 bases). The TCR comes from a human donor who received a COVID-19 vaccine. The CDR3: CASSIRRGSNQPQHF. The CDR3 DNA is TGTGCCAGTAGTATAAGAAGGGGAAGCAATCAGCCCCAGCATTTT.